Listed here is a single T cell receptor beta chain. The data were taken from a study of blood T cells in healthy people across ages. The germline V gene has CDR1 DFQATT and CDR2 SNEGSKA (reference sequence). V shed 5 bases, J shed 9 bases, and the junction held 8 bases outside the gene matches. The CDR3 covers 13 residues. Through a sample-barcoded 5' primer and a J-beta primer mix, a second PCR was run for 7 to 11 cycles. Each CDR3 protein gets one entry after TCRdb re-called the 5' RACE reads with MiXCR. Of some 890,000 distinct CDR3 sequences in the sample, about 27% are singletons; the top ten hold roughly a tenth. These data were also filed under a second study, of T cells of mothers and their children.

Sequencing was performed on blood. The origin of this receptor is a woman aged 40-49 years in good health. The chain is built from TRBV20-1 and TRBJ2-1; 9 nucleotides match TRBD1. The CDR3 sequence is CSARRTGVSEQFF. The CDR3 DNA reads TGCAGTGCTCGAAGGACAGGGGTCAGTGAGCAGTTCTTC.